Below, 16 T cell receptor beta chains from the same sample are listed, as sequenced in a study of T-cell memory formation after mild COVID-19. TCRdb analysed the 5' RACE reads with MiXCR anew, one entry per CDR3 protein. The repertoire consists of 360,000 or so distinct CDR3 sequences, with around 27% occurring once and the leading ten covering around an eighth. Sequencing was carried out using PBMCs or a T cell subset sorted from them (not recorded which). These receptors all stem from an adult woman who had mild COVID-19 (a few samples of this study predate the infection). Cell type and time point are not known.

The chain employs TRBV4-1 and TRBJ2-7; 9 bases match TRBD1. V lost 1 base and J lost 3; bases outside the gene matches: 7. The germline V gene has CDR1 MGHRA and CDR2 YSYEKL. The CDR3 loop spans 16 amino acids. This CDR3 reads CASSQVGGTGFYEQYF. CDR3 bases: TGCGCCAGCAGCCAAGTGGGAGGGACAGGGTTCTACGAGCAGTACTTC.

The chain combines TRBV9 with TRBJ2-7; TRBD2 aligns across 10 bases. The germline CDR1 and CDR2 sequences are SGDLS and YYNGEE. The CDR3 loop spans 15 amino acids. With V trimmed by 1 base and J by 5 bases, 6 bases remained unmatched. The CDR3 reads CASSVSGTSVNEQYF. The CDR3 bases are TGTGCCAGCAGCGTAAGCGGGACTAGCGTTAACGAGCAGTACTTC.

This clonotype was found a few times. CDR3 in amino acids: CSVEPLLGVEAFF. The CDR3 DNA follows: TGCAGCGTTGAACCTCTTTTAGGGGTAGAAGCTTTCTTT. This rearrangement joins TRBV29-1 to TRBJ1-1, with D possibly matching TRBD1 (5 bases). The CDR3 consists of 13 residues. Germline V gene sequence: CDR1 SQVTM, CDR2 ANQGSEA. Trimming took off 2 bases at V and 8 bases at J, with 15 bases between the two ends.

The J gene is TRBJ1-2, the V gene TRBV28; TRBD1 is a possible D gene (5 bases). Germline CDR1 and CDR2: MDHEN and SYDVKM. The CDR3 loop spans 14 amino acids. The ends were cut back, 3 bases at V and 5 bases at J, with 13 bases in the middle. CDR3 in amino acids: CASSFDSLRYGYTF. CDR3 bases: TGTGCCAGCAGTTTTGACAGCCTTCGGTATGGCTACACCTTC.

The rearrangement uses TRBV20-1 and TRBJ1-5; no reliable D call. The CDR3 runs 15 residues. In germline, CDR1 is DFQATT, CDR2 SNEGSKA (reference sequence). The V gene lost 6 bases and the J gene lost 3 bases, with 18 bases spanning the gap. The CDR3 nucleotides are TGCAGTGCGAGCCTTTCCGGGAGGTACAATCAGCCCCAGCATTTT. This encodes CSASLSGRYNQPQHF.

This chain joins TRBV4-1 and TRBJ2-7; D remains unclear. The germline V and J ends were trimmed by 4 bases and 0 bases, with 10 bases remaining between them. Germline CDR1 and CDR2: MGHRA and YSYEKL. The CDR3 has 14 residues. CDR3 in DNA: TGCGCCAGCAGCCGATTTGAGAGCTCCTACGAGCAGTACTTC. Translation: CASSRFESSYEQYF.

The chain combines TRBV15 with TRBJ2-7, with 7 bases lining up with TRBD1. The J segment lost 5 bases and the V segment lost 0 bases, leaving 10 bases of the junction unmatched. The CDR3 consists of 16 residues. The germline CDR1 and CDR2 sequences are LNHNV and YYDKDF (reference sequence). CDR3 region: CATSRDRAGGYNEQYF. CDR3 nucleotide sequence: TGTGCCACCAGCAGAGATAGGGCAGGGGGTTATAACGAGCAGTACTTC.

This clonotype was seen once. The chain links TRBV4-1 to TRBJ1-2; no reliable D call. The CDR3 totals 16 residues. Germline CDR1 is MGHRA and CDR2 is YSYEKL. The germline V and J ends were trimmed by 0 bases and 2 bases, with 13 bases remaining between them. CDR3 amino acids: CASSQEGPGGNYGYTF. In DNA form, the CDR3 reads TGCGCCAGCAGCCAAGAGGGCCCGGGAGGGAACTATGGCTACACCTTC.

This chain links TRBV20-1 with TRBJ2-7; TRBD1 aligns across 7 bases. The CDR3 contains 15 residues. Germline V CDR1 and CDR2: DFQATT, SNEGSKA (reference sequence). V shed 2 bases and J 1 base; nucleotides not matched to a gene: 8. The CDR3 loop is CSARRTGLTSYEQYF. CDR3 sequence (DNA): TGCAGTGCTAGAAGGACAGGCCTAACTTCCTACGAGCAGTACTTC.

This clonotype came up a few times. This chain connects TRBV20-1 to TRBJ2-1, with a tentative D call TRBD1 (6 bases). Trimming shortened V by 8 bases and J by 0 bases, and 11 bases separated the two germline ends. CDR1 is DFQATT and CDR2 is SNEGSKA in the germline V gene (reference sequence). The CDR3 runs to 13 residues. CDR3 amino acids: CSTGQTSYNEQFF. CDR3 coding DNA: TGCAGTACCGGACAGACCTCCTACAATGAGCAGTTCTTC.

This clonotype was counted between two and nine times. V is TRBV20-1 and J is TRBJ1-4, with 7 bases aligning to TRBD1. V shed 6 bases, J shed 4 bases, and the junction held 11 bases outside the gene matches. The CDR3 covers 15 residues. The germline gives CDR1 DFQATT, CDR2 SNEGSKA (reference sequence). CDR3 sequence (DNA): TGCAGTGCCCAACCACCGGGACAGAATAATGAAAAACTGTTTTTT. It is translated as CSAQPPGQNNEKLFF.

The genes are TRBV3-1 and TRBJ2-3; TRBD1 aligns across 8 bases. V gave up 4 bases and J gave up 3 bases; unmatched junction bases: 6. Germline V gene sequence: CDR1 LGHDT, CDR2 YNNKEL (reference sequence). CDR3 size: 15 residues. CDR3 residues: CASSRQGTGTDTQYF. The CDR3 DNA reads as TGTGCCAGCAGCCGACAGGGGACGGGTACAGATACGCAGTATTTT.

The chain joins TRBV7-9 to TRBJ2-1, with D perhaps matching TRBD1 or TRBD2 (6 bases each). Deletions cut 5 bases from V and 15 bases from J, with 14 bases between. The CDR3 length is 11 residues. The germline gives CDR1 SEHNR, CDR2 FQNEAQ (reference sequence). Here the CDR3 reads CASSIGRGPFF. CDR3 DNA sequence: TGTGCCAGCAGCATCGGACGGGGGCCGTTCTTC.

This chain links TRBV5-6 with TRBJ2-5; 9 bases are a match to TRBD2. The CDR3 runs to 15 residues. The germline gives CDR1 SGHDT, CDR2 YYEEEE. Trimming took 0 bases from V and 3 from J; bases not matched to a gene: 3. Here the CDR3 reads CASSLDLAGKETQYF. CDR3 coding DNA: TGTGCCAGCAGCTTGGACCTAGCGGGAAAAGAGACCCAGTACTTC.

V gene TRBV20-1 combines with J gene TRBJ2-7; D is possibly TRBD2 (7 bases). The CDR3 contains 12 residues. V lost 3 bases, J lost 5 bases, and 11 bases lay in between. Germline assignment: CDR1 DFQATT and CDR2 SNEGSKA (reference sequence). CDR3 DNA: TGCAGTGCTAGTGCCGGGGGGCACGAGCAGTACTTC. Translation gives CSASAGGHEQYF.

CDR3 in DNA: TGTGCCAGCAGCTTTGGAGAACTATCTGGAAACACCATATATTTT. Translated, it gives CASSFGELSGNTIYF. This chain connects TRBV7-9 to TRBJ1-3; D gene uncertain. This CDR3 region has 15 residues. Trimming cost V 3 bases and J 1 base, with 10 bases left between them. Germline-derived CDR1 and CDR2 are SEHNR and FQNEAQ (reference sequence).